This T cell receptor beta chain came from a study of T cell repertoires in cytomegalovirus infection. In the study overall: CMV infection together with matching HLA type was indicated by public TCR beta signatures. Overall study findings and caveats: Cumulated frequencies of public TCR beta families served to identify carriers of CMV plus the relevant HLA. HLA-C-restricted, CMV-specific TCR beta clonotypes were dominant ex vivo.

Only a few counts were recorded for this clonotype. Its antigen is not known. A read error may produce the germline difference seen at one junction end. TCRdb recomputed calls from the reads with MiXCR, one row per CDR3 protein. Of roughly 760,000 distinct CDR3 sequences detected, 35% to 40% appear once; the ten largest clones hold around 3%. The TCR sequence derives from a human donor in good health (CMV status not recorded). Some clones in this sample may be carry-over from other donors' samples. Material: PBMCs.

Here the CDR3 reads CASSQVKGQGNEKLFF. The CDR3, as DNA: TGTGCCAGCAGCCAAGTTAAGGGACAGGGGAATGAAAAACTGTTTTTT. The rearrangement joins TRBV4-1 to TRBJ1-4; the match to TRBD1 covers 10 bases. CDR1 and CDR2 (germline): MGHRA, YSYEKL. This CDR3 region has 16 residues.